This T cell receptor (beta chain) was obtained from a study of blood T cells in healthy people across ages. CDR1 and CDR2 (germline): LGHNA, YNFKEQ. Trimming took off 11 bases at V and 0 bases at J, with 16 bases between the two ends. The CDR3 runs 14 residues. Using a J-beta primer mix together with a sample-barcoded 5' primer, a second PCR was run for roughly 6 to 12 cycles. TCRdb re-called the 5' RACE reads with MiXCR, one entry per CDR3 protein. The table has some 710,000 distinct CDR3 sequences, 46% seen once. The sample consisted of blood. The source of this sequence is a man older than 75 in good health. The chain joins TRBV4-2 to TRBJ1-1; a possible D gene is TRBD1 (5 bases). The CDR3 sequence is CACTGTLMNTEAFF. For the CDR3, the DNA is TGTGCCTGCACGGGGACTCTAATGAACACTGAAGCTTTCTTT.